The clone carrying this T cell receptor (beta chain) was seen only once. No antigen is known for it. Trimming took 6 bases from V and 0 from J, leaving 3 bases between them. Germline V lookup: CDR1 MDHEN, CDR2 SYDVKM. CDR3 size: 13 residues. This specimen comes from a study of PD-1 blockade in classical Hodgkin lymphoma. Looking at the study overall: Patients were infused with nivolumab 3 mg/kg every 2 weeks. Study-wide results and limits: Significantly greater TCR diversity emerged by C4D1 in CD4+ cells but not CD8+ cells. The baseline diversity of complete responders showed similarity to that of newly diagnosed patients.

TCRdb's table, derived via immunoSEQ multiplex PCR, lists solely in-frame clones and lacks some. Of around 25,000 clones in the sample, approximately 80% were seen once. Each patient's relapse followed autologous stem cell transplantation, and brentuximab vedotin exposure varied. Each best response was a complete response, a partial response or progressive disease. This receptor was taken from a human donor with classical Hodgkin lymphoma. V and J are TRBV28 and TRBJ1-6; no firm D call. Specimen: peripheral blood mononuclear cells (PBMCs), collected at baseline. CDR3 in amino acids: CASRFSYNSPLHF. CDR3 nucleotide sequence: TGTGCCAGCAGGTTCTCCTATAATTCACCCCTCCACTTT.